This T cell receptor (beta chain) was recorded in a study of blood T cell repertoires in COVID-19. Across the study: Specimens from acute and convalescent COVID-19 originated in the United States, Italy and Spain. PBMCs, B-cell-depleted T cells, or T cells were the source of the cDNA or gDNA that made up the material.

Original processing methods: Reference gene primer amplification yielded estimated nucleated cell counts. Only in-frame clones appear in the TCRdb table, and some are missing; sequencing was by immunoSEQ multiplex PCR. D and trimming were read from the DNA, whereas the V and J calls and clone size are those reported in that table. The data contain under 250,000 clones, 87% of them singletons. The TCR comes from a man between 18 and 29 years old with active or convalescent COVID-19. Sequencing was done on a sample of peripheral blood.

CDR3 sequence: CATVAPQTDTQYF. The DNA for the CDR3 is TGTGCCACTGTGGCCCCACAGACAGATACGCAGTATTTT. The chain is built from TRBV6-6 and TRBJ2-3; D is unclear. V was cut by 10 bases and J by 3 bases, with 14 bases left in between. The CDR3 contains 13 residues. The germline gives CDR1 MNHNY, CDR2 SVGAGI (reference sequence).